The clone carrying this T cell receptor (beta chain) was seen only a few times. Its target is not known. Time point defined: persistent/refractory GD, antithyroid drugs over 5 years with positive TRAb. The TCR library used RNA extracted from PBMCs. An endocrinology department located in Xi'an, China, was where the patients came from. EDTA tubes held roughly 9.2 milliliters of peripheral blood from each patient. Researchers made TCR beta libraries by using iRepertoire HTBI primers and running Arm-PCR on CDR3 regions. One entry per CDR3 protein, called by TCRdb with MiXCR from the multiplex PCR reads. The table includes roughly 400,000 distinct CDR3 sequences, more than 20% detected once. The sample comes from a study of regulatory T cells in long-lasting Graves disease. Study-level findings and limits: Persistent disease samples used TRBV28, TRBJ1-2 and TRBJ2-5 preferentially.

Trimming took 4 bases from V and 3 from J; bases not matched to a gene: 9. This CDR3 is 16 amino acids long. The germline gives CDR1 DFQATT, CDR2 SNEGSKA (reference sequence). The sample here was peripheral blood mononuclear cells (PBMCs), taken when the disease was refractory, from a patient treated with antithyroid drugs. V and J are TRBV20-1 and TRBJ2-5; 12 bases agree with TRBD2. This TCR came from a female donor with Graves disease. The CDR3 reads CSAIPTSGGFEETQYF. The CDR3 nucleotides read TGCAGTGCTATCCCGACTAGCGGGGGATTTGAAGAGACCCAGTACTTC.